Each of the 29 T cell receptor beta chains below was sequenced from the same sample in a study of blood T cell repertoires in COVID-19. Libraries were prepared by immunoSEQ multiplex PCR; TCRdb keeps only in-frame clonotypes and omits some of them. The sample records roughly 160,000 clones, 83% being singletons. What was sequenced was peripheral blood. All receptors derive from a woman aged 80 or older with acute or convalescent COVID-19.

The V and J genes are TRBV24-1 and TRBJ2-5; a possible D gene is TRBD2 (5 bases). CDR1 is KGHDR and CDR2 is SFDVKD in the germline V gene. CDR3 length equals 13 residues. Trimming removed 1 base at V and 5 bases at J, with 7 bases between. As DNA, the CDR3 is TGTGCCACCAGTGATTTTCGAGGGGAGACCCAGTACTTC. Protein: CATSDFRGETQYF.

Here the CDR3 reads CASSVDGQEGNTIYF. CDR3 sequence (DNA): TGTGCCAGCAGCGTAGACGGACAGGAGGGAAACACCATATATTTT. The chain carries TRBV9 and TRBJ1-3; TRBD1 matches 7 bases. This CDR3 is built from 15 residues. The J segment lost 4 bases and the V segment lost 0 bases, leaving 4 bases of the junction unmatched. Germline assignment: CDR1 SGDLS and CDR2 YYNGEE.

This chain uses TRBV18 with TRBJ1-1; a possible D gene is TRBD1 (5 bases). With 4 bases removed from V and 2 bases from J, the gap between germline ends came to 17 bases. Germline V gene sequence: CDR1 KGHSH, CDR2 LQKENI. CDR3 length: 16 amino acids. The chain's CDR3 is CASSLRDFTPNTEAFF. CDR3 nucleotide sequence: TGTGCCAGCTCACTGAGGGACTTTACGCCTAACACTGAAGCTTTCTTT.

The V and J genes are TRBV5-1 and TRBJ2-3; 8 nucleotides align to TRBD2. Losses at the gene ends were 5 bases for V and 6 bases for J; bases not matched to a gene: 11. The CDR3 has 15 amino acids. Germline CDR1 reads SGHRS; CDR2 reads YFSETQ. The CDR3 sequence: CASRYERQRGDTQYF. CDR3 sequence (DNA): TGCGCCAGCAGATATGAGCGGCAGCGGGGGGATACGCAGTATTTT.

The chain links TRBV2 to TRBJ2-2, with D maybe TRBD1 (5 bases). Germline CDR1 reads SNHLY; CDR2 reads FYNNEI. The CDR3 is 14 residues long. Between the trimmed V and J ends, which lost 8 bases and 2 bases, there was a span of 12 bases. The CDR3 here is CASRATVNTGELFF. The CDR3 DNA follows: TGTGCCAGCCGGGCGACAGTTAACACCGGGGAGCTGTTTTTT.

V is TRBV5-1 and J is TRBJ2-7; 10 bases map to TRBD1. The germline V gene has CDR1 SGHRS and CDR2 YFSETQ. The J segment lost 5 bases and the V segment lost 4 bases, leaving 3 bases of the junction unmatched. This CDR3 has 13 residues. CDR3: CASSGTGANEQYF. In nucleotides, the CDR3 is TGCGCCAGCAGCGGGACAGGGGCTAACGAGCAGTACTTC. Based on the CDR3 plus reference TRBV5-1 and TRBJ2-7, the full variable domain is KAGVTQTPRYLIKTRGQQVTLSCSPISGHRSVSWYQQTPGQGLQFLFEYFSETQRNKGNFPGRFSGRQFSNSRSEMNVSTLELGDSALYLCASSGTGANEQYFGPGTRLTVT.

The V gene is TRBV12-5, the J gene TRBJ2-3, with 9 bases that match TRBD1. The CDR3 sequence is 15 residues long. Unmatched junction bases numbered 5, after V lost 6 bases and J lost 1 base. Looked up from germline, CDR1 is LGHNT and CDR2 is FRNRAP. The CDR3 DNA reads TGTGCTAGTGGCAGGACAGGGGTGGGCACAGATACGCAGTATTTT. It yields the protein CASGRTGVGTDTQYF.

This chain joins TRBV9 and TRBJ2-7, with D perhaps matching TRBD1 (6 bases). Trimming took 0 bases from V and 2 from J, leaving 12 bases between them. The CDR3 has 15 residues. Germline-derived CDR1 and CDR2 are SGDLS and YYNGEE. Here the CDR3 reads CASSVGVTGPYEQYF. The CDR3 nucleotides read TGTGCCAGCAGCGTAGGGGTGACAGGCCCCTACGAGCAGTACTTC.

The count of this clone is one. The chain employs TRBV5-5 and TRBJ1-3, with 7 bases lining up with TRBD1. The CDR3 sequence is 14 residues long. Germline trimming cut 5 bases from V and 3 bases from J; bases unmatched to any gene: 5. Per germline, CDR1 SGHKS and CDR2 YYEKEE (reference sequence). CDR3: CASRATGNGNTIYF. The CDR3 DNA sequence: TGTGCCAGCAGAGCGACAGGGAATGGAAACACCATATATTTT.

The chain employs TRBV18 and TRBJ2-7; TRBD2 matches at 15 bases. J lost 1 base, V lost 0 bases, and 1 base had no gene match. This CDR3 region has 17 residues. Per germline, CDR1 KGHSH and CDR2 LQKENI. This chain's CDR3 is CASSPPGLAGGSYEQYF. Written as DNA, the CDR3 is TGTGCCAGCTCACCACCGGGACTAGCGGGAGGATCCTACGAGCAGTACTTC.

This clone was seen more than once but under ten times. This chain links TRBV7-9 with TRBJ2-3; D is unclear. V was pared by 3 bases and J by 0 bases, with 10 bases between. The CDR3 is 15 residues long. Germline V gives CDR1 SEHNR, CDR2 FQNEAQ (reference sequence). CDR3 residues: CASSFEETSTDTQYF. The CDR3 coding sequence is TGTGCCAGCAGCTTCGAGGAAACTAGCACAGATACGCAGTATTTT.

This chain connects TRBV21-1 to TRBJ1-3. TRBV21-1 is assigned pseudogene status. CDR3 length: 15 residues. Here the CDR3 reads CATRKGDLSGNTIYF. The CDR3 DNA sequence: TGTGCCACTCGAAAGGGAGACCTCTCTGGAAACACCATATATTTT.

The rearrangement uses TRBV7-9 and TRBJ2-5; 8 bases agree with TRBD2. V trimming: 0 bases; J trimming: 5 bases; junction bases outside the gene matches: 8. The CDR3 spans 16 residues. Per germline, CDR1 SEHNR and CDR2 FQNEAQ (reference sequence). In DNA, the CDR3 is TGTGCCAGCAGCTTAGCTGGCGGGGGGCCCCAGGAGACCCAGTACTTC. Its translation is CASSLAGGGPQETQYF.

The rearrangement links TRBV10-3 to TRBJ1-4; weak D call: TRBD1 (6 bases). Germline loops: CDR1 ENHRY, CDR2 SYGVKD. The CDR3 is 15 residues long. The V end lost 6 bases, the J end lost 8 bases, and 19 bases lay between the germline ends. CDR3 coding DNA: TGTGCCATCAGCACCCAACAGGGATCAGCCGAAAAACTGTTTTTT. Amino acid sequence: CAISTQQGSAEKLFF.

The chain recombines TRBV30 with TRBJ2-7; no clear D. V was clipped by 5 bases and J by 0 bases, with 8 bases between them. Germline V gene lookup returns CDR1 GTSNPN and CDR2 SVGIG (reference sequence). The CDR3 spans 12 residues. CDR3 DNA sequence: TGTGCCTGGGGCGGTAACTCCTACGAGCAGTACTTC. Residues: CAWGGNSYEQYF.

This chain uses TRBV7-7 with TRBJ2-7; the D gene is possibly TRBD1 (6 bases). This CDR3 region has 15 residues. Germline values: CDR1 SSHAT, CDR2 FNYEAQ (reference sequence). Trimming stripped 5 bases from V and 3 bases from J, with 17 bases between. Written as DNA, the CDR3 is TGTGCCAGCAGCAAACCGGACAGACTGTTCTACGAGCAGTACTTC. Translating gives CASSKPDRLFYEQYF.

This chain uses TRBV11-2 with TRBJ2-1; 15 bases map to TRBD2. This CDR3 region has 15 residues. V lost 5 bases, J lost 9 bases, and 5 bases stayed unmatched. Germline loops: CDR1 SGHAT, CDR2 FQNNGV. As DNA, the CDR3 is TGTGCCAGCAGCCCGCGGACTAGCGGGAGGGGTGAGCAGTTCTTC. Translation: CASSPRTSGRGEQFF.

The chain has TRBV28 and TRBJ1-1, with TRBD1 as a possible D gene (6 bases). Between the trimmed V and J ends, which lost 4 bases and 5 bases, there was a span of 11 bases. This CDR3 region has 13 residues. Germline-derived CDR1 and CDR2 are MDHEN and SYDVKM. The CDR3 coding sequence is TGTGCCAGCAGTTACAGGGTCAGTACTGAAGCTTTCTTT. Residues: CASSYRVSTEAFF.

The chain joins TRBV5-5 to TRBJ2-7; TRBD1 is a possible D gene (6 bases). CDR3 size: 12 residues. The V gene lost 3 bases and the J gene lost 4 bases, with 8 bases spanning the gap. CDR1 is SGHKS, CDR2 YYEKEE, per germline (reference sequence). Here the CDR3 DNA reads TGTGCCAGCAGCTGGGGGCCGTACGAGCAGTACTTC. Amino acid sequence: CASSWGPYEQYF.

CDR3 loop: CSVSPASTGTQYF. In DNA, the CDR3 is TGCAGCGTTTCTCCGGCTAGCACCGGGACCCAGTACTTC. The chain joins TRBV29-1 to TRBJ2-5; maybe TRBD2 (5 bases). The CDR3 totals 13 residues. Trimming pared 5 bases from V and 7 bases from J, leaving 17 bases between. Germline CDR1 reads SQVTM; CDR2 reads ANQGSEA.

The rearrangement links TRBV19 to TRBJ1-5, with 7 bases lining up with TRBD1. The CDR3 extends over 16 amino acids. The V gene end was trimmed by 5 bases and the J gene end by 0 bases; junction bases not matched to a gene: 7. Germline values: CDR1 LNHDA, CDR2 SQIVND (reference sequence). CDR3 loop: CASSHMGQYSNQPQHF. As DNA, the CDR3 is TGTGCCAGTAGTCATATGGGACAGTATAGCAATCAGCCCCAGCATTTT. Looking up the rest from reference TRBV19 and TRBJ1-5 gives the full variable domain: DGGITQSPKYLFRKEGQNVTLSCEQNLNHDAMYWYRQDPGQGLRLIYYSQIVNDFQKGDIAEGYSVSREKKESFPLTVTSAQKNPTAFYLCASSHMGQYSNQPQHFGDGTRLSIL.

The J gene is TRBJ2-3, the V gene TRBV20-1; 14 bases fit TRBD2. V dropped 3 bases and J dropped 5; count of bases not matched to a gene: 10. The CDR3 sequence is 17 residues long. CDR1 and CDR2 from the germline V gene are DFQATT and SNEGSKA (reference sequence). CDR3 in amino acids: CSASSAGTSGSIDTQYF. DNA for the CDR3: TGCAGTGCTAGTAGTGCTGGGACTAGCGGGAGTATAGATACGCAGTATTTT.

The chain carries TRBV19 and TRBJ2-1, with 9 bases aligning to TRBD2. CDR3 length: 14 amino acids. Germline CDR1 and CDR2: LNHDA and SQIVND (reference sequence). The V gene end was trimmed by 4 bases and the J gene end by 6 bases; junction bases not matched to a gene: 4. Here the CDR3 reads CASSNLAGTNEQFF. In nucleotides, the CDR3 is TGTGCCAGTAGTAACCTAGCGGGGACCAATGAGCAGTTCTTC.

The chain employs TRBV18 and TRBJ2-7; tentatively, D is TRBD1 (6 bases). The CDR3 length is 15 residues. Trimming stripped 2 bases from V and 2 bases from J, with 13 bases between. CDR1 and CDR2 from the germline V gene are KGHSH and LQKENI. DNA of the CDR3: TGTGCCAGCTCACCATTGGACAGTAGGCCCTACGAGCAGTACTTC. Residues: CASSPLDSRPYEQYF.

The rearrangement uses TRBV12-3 or TRBV12-4 and TRBJ2-3, with D uncertain. Trimming left V 3 bases short and J 2 bases short, with 6 bases between. The CDR3 extends over 13 amino acids. The DNA for the CDR3 is TGTGCCAGCAGTTTGAGAAACACAGATACGCAGTATTTT. Its protein product is CASSLRNTDTQYF.

V usage is TRBV4-3 and J usage is TRBJ1-2; 7 bases are a match to TRBD1. The germline V gene has CDR1 LGHNA and CDR2 YSLEER. V shed 3 bases and J 4 bases; nucleotides not matched to a gene: 8. CDR3 length: 15 amino acids. The chain's CDR3 is CASSQATGSAYGYTF. The CDR3 DNA follows: TGCGCCAGCAGCCAGGCGACAGGGTCCGCCTATGGCTACACCTTC.

J is TRBJ1-5 and V is TRBV27, with TRBD1 matching over 7 bases. The CDR3 contains 15 residues. V lost 5 bases and J lost 0; bases outside the gene matches: 4. Germline V lookup: CDR1 MNHEY, CDR2 SMNVEV (reference sequence). The CDR3, as DNA: TGTGCCAGCAGTCCGACAGGGTTTAGCAATCAGCCCCAGCATTTT. Encoded protein: CASSPTGFSNQPQHF.

CDR3 amino acids: CATSGRLYQPQHF. The CDR3 region has the DNA TGTGCCACCTCAGGCAGGTTGTATCAGCCCCAGCATTTT. V gene TRBV24-1 combines with J gene TRBJ1-5; D uncertain. The CDR3 covers 13 residues. The V end lost 9 bases, the J end lost 5 bases, and 13 bases lay between the germline ends. Germline lookup yields CDR1 KGHDR and CDR2 SFDVKD.

The chain combines TRBV7-2 with TRBJ2-7, with TRBD2 matching 9 bases. V lost 6 bases, J lost 4 bases, and 10 bases stayed unmatched. There are 15 residues in the CDR3. Germline V gives CDR1 SGHTA, CDR2 FQGNSA. The CDR3 DNA reads TGTGCCAGCAGTCATAATAGCGGGAGTCAATACGAGCAGTACTTC. This sequence encodes CASSHNSGSQYEQYF. Together with reference TRBV7-2 and TRBJ2-7, the CDR3 gives the full variable domain: GAGVSQSPSNKVTEKGKDVELRCDPISGHTALYWYRQSLGQGLEFLIYFQGNSAPDKSGLPSDRFSAERTGGSVSTLTIQRTQQEDSAVYLCASSHNSGSQYEQYFGPGTRLTVT.